The rows below give T cell receptor beta chains drawn from one sample of a study of T cells after yellow fever vaccination. Each CDR3 protein gets one entry after TCRdb re-called the 5' RACE reads with MiXCR. Of roughly 250,000 distinct CDR3 sequences in the sample, over 10% were seen once. The sample here was CD4+ T cells sorted from PBMCs, taken 45 days after the yellow fever booster vaccination. The receptors were sampled from a man under 40 who received the YFV17D yellow fever vaccine. Both conserved end residues are part of each CDR3. The D gene is left open where the match is weak. For some rows the clone size is stated as once, few or many, or as a class when expanded; others skip it.

clone_size	v_call	j_call	d_call	cdr3_aa	cdr3_nt
few	TRBV21-1	TRBJ2-7	.	CASSNFPGPLYSYEQYF	TGTGCCAGCAGCAACTTTCCGGGACCTCTGTACTCCTACGAGCAGTACTTC
.	TRBV28	TRBJ2-3	TRBD2	CATPLGREKADTQYF	TGTGCCACCCCCCTGGGGCGGGAGAAAGCAGATACGCAGTATTTT
.	TRBV7-2	TRBJ2-5	.	CASSARAGEETQYF	TGTGCCAGCAGCGCCCGGGCGGGCGAAGAGACCCAGTACTTC
.	TRBV28	TRBJ2-7	.	CASRDTSYEQYF	TGTGCCAGCAGGGACACCTCCTACGAGCAGTACTTC
.	TRBV24-1	TRBJ2-7	TRBD2	CATSDRGLAGSYEQYF	TGTGCCACCAGTGATCGCGGACTAGCGGGCTCCTACGAGCAGTACTTC
many	TRBV20-1	TRBJ2-3	TRBD2	CSAAPGLAGADTQYF	TGCAGTGCTGCCCCGGGACTAGCGGGAGCAGATACGCAGTATTTT
.	TRBV12-3/TRBV12-4	TRBJ2-5	TRBD2	CASSSGTSGAETQYF	TGTGCCAGCAGTTCCGGGACTAGCGGGGCAGAGACCCAGTACTTC
.	TRBV28	TRBJ1-5	.	CASSYTMSRNQPQHF	TGTGCCAGCAGCTACACAATGTCGCGCAATCAGCCCCAGCATTTT
.	TRBV18	TRBJ2-7	TRBD1	CASSPPGQGSSSYEQYF	TGTGCCAGCTCACCGCCGGGACAGGGATCTTCCTCCTACGAGCAGTACTTC
.	TRBV27	TRBJ2-2	TRBD2	CASKRYRGGRENTGELFF	TGTGCCAGCAAAAGGTATAGAGGCGGGAGGGAGAACACCGGGGAGCTGTTTTTT
.	TRBV7-9	TRBJ2-1	TRBD2	CASSLAGGMTDQFF	TGTGCCAGCAGCTTGGCGGGGGGGATGACTGATCAGTTCTTC
.	TRBV10-2	TRBJ2-7	TRBD2	CASTPFLAGGPGEQYF	TGCGCCAGCACTCCTTTTTTAGCGGGAGGGCCAGGGGAGCAGTACTTC
few	TRBV7-2	TRBJ2-5	.	CASRTANQETQYF	TGTGCCAGCAGGACAGCCAACCAAGAGACCCAGTACTTC
medium-sized	TRBV7-6	TRBJ2-7	.	CASSLSYLGEQYF	TGTGCCAGCAGCTTAAGCTATCTCGGAGAGCAGTACTTC
.	TRBV20-1	TRBJ2-1	.	CSARSVVSSYNEQFF	TGCAGTGCTAGGTCCGTCGTGAGCTCCTACAATGAGCAGTTCTTC
.	TRBV7-2	TRBJ1-6	.	CASSFVHGVDSPLHF	TGTGCCAGCAGCTTCGTTCATGGGGTGGATTCACCCCTCCACTTT
few	TRBV14	TRBJ2-5	TRBD2	CASSQGRGGPRMTQYF	TGTGCCAGCAGCCAAGGCCGGGGGGGACCCAGAATGACCCAGTACTTC
few	TRBV10-3	TRBJ2-7	.	CAISGLFEQYF	TGTGCCATCAGTGGGTTGTTCGAGCAGTACTTC
.	TRBV29-1	TRBJ1-5	.	CSVAGAGNQPQHF	TGCAGCGTTGCAGGGGCGGGCAATCAGCCCCAGCATTTT
few	TRBV29-1	TRBJ2-7	.	CSVQGSGARGEQYF	TGCAGCGTTCAAGGTTCGGGGGCGAGGGGTGAGCAGTACTTC
.	TRBV20-1	TRBJ2-5	.	CSAELRGPETQYF	TGCAGTGCGGAACTACGGGGGCCGGAGACCCAGTACTTC
few	TRBV12-3/TRBV12-4	TRBJ1-6	.	CASSFKGAPLHF	TGTGCCAGCAGTTTTAAAGGCGCACCCCTCCACTTT
few	TRBV20-1	TRBJ1-1	.	CSARSGGLNTEAFF	TGCAGTGCTAGGAGCGGCGGCCTGAACACTGAAGCTTTCTTT
.	TRBV30	TRBJ2-5	.	CAWSVIGQETQYF	TGTGCCTGGAGTGTTATAGGGCAAGAGACCCAGTACTTC
.	TRBV6-2/TRBV6-3	TRBJ2-1	TRBD1	CASSETGSNEQFF	TGTGCCAGCAGTGAGACAGGGTCCAATGAGCAGTTCTTC
once	TRBV5-6	TRBJ1-1	.	CASGNRQAGTEAFF	TGTGCCAGCGGGAACAGACAGGCGGGGACTGAAGCTTTCTTT
.	TRBV28	TRBJ2-1	TRBD2	CASSPPAGGIDEQFF	TGTGCCAGCAGTCCCCCAGCGGGAGGAATTGATGAGCAGTTCTTC
.	TRBV7-2	TRBJ2-1	.	CASSPNSVSGYEQFF	TGTGCCAGCAGCCCAAACTCGGTTTCGGGCTATGAGCAGTTCTTC
.	TRBV4-3	TRBJ1-4	.	CASSQAPGHEEKLFF	TGCGCCAGCAGCCAAGCTCCGGGACACGAGGAAAAACTGTTTTTT
few	TRBV28	TRBJ2-5	TRBD2	CASSSTSGSKTQYF	TGTGCCAGCAGTTCGACTAGCGGGAGTAAGACCCAGTACTTC
few	TRBV3-1	TRBJ2-1	TRBD2	CASLRAGGYPNEQFF	TGTGCCAGTTTAAGAGCGGGAGGTTACCCTAATGAGCAGTTCTTC
.	TRBV7-8	TRBJ1-1	.	CASSSAGGIAEAFF	TGTGCCAGCAGCTCAGCCGGCGGCATTGCTGAAGCTTTCTTT
few	TRBV7-2	TRBJ2-2	.	CASSLSQGRELFF	TGTGCCAGCAGCTTATCCCAGGGTAGGGAGCTGTTTTTT
.	TRBV18	TRBJ1-2	.	CASSPGTETVYGYTF	TGTGCCAGCTCACCGGGAACAGAGACAGTTTATGGCTACACCTTC
.	TRBV11-2	TRBJ2-7	TRBD1	CASSRGQGGNYEQYF	TGTGCCAGCAGCCGAGGACAGGGGGGGAATTACGAGCAGTACTTC
.	TRBV7-2	TRBJ2-7	.	CASSPMSGPSYEQYF	TGTGCCAGCAGCCCTATGAGCGGCCCCTCCTACGAGCAGTACTTC
few	TRBV12-3/TRBV12-4	TRBJ1-6	TRBD1	CASSQDRAFYNSPLHF	TGTGCCAGCAGTCAAGACAGGGCCTTCTATAATTCACCCCTCCACTTT
.	TRBV15	TRBJ1-6	.	CATSRETQGSSPLHF	TGTGCCACCAGCAGAGAAACCCAGGGGTCCTCACCCCTCCACTTT
.	TRBV5-4	TRBJ2-1	.	CASGRESNEQFF	TGTGCCAGCGGCCGGGAATCCAATGAGCAGTTCTTC
few	TRBV5-1	TRBJ2-1	TRBD2	CASSPGLDEQFF	TGCGCCAGCAGCCCAGGACTAGATGAGCAGTTCTTC
few	TRBV19	TRBJ2-1	TRBD2	CASSIGAAGGAYNEQFF	TGTGCCAGTAGTATAGGTGCAGCGGGGGGGGCCTACAATGAGCAGTTCTTC
few	TRBV4-3	TRBJ2-1	TRBD2	CASSQSPSGSSYNEQFF	TGCGCCAGCAGCCAATCTCCTAGCGGGAGCTCCTACAATGAGCAGTTCTTC
few	TRBV12-3/TRBV12-4	TRBJ2-2	.	CASSQGRGVRANTGELFF	TGTGCCAGCAGTCAGGGGAGGGGAGTCCGAGCGAACACCGGGGAGCTGTTTTTT
.	TRBV20-1	TRBJ1-1	TRBD1	CSAREGTGGLRMNTEAFF	TGCAGTGCTAGAGAAGGGACAGGGGGCCTAAGAATGAACACTGAAGCTTTCTTT
few	TRBV20-1	TRBJ2-5	TRBD2	CSASGGIRNMETQYF	TGCAGTGCTAGCGGGGGGATCCGGAACATGGAGACCCAGTACTTC
few	TRBV20-1	TRBJ2-3	.	CSARAETNTQYF	TGCAGTGCTCGGGCGGAGACTAATACGCAGTATTTT
.	TRBV5-6	TRBJ2-1	.	CASSLDRWTHNEQFF	TGTGCCAGCAGCTTGGACCGGTGGACTCATAATGAGCAGTTCTTC
.	TRBV27	TRBJ2-1	.	CASSPAGDFSYNEQFF	TGTGCCAGCAGTCCTGCCGGGGACTTCTCCTACAATGAGCAGTTCTTC
.	TRBV5-1	TRBJ2-1	TRBD2	CASSGGTSGRGEQFF	TGCGCCAGCAGCGGAGGGACTAGCGGGAGAGGTGAGCAGTTCTTC
many	TRBV20-1	TRBJ2-3	TRBD2	CSARGLAESTDTQYF	TGCAGTGCTAGGGGACTAGCGGAAAGCACAGATACGCAGTATTTT
once	TRBV6-2/TRBV6-3	TRBJ2-7	TRBD1	CASSPRDRVPYEQYF	TGTGCCAGCAGTCCCCGGGACAGGGTCCCCTACGAGCAGTACTTC
.	TRBV20-1	TRBJ1-5	.	CSARVAGEFQPQHF	TGCAGTGCTAGAGTTGCTGGGGAATTTCAGCCCCAGCATTTT
few	TRBV29-1	TRBJ2-3	.	CSVAGTRTWDTQYF	TGCAGCGTAGCGGGGACACGGACGTGGGATACGCAGTATTTT